The 21 T cell receptor beta chains in this list originate from one sample, sequenced in a study of prognosis after radiotherapy for stage I lung cancer. Two-round multiplex PCR, the amplification method, yielded TCR beta CDR3 from genomic DNA. During first-round PCR, primers specific to each TRBV and TRBJ gene were used. MiXCR was run by TCRdb on the multiplex PCR reads, yielding one entry per CDR3 protein. The sample shows fewer than 65,000 distinct CDR3 sequences, 30% to 40% of them seen only once. Specimen: PBMCs, collected before or after stereotactic body radiation therapy (not recorded which). These receptors all come from a donor at least 50 years old with non-small cell lung cancer.

There are many counts of this clonotype. This chain uses TRBV30 with TRBJ2-5, with a possible D match to TRBD1 (6 bases). V was trimmed by 0 bases and J by 5 bases, leaving 10 bases between them. The V gene's germline CDR1 is GTSNPN and CDR2 SVGIG (reference sequence). The CDR3 runs 13 residues. CDR3 residues: CAWSVGGAETQYF. As DNA, the CDR3 is TGTGCCTGGAGTGTAGGGGGTGCTGAGACCCAGTACTTC.

This clonotype was seen many times. V and J are TRBV5-1 and TRBJ2-7; D gene uncertain. This CDR3 has 15 residues. Looked up from germline, CDR1 is SGHRS and CDR2 is YFSETQ. Trimming left V 2 bases short and J 2 bases short, with 14 bases between. The CDR3 nucleotides are TGCGCCAGCAGCTTTCTGGTTTCGTCGGCCTACGAGCAGTACTTC. Protein sequence: CASSFLVSSAYEQYF.

This clonotype came up many times. The chain employs TRBV30 and TRBJ1-1, with D perhaps TRBD1 (6 bases). The CDR3 spans 12 residues. The V gene's germline CDR1 is GTSNPN and CDR2 SVGIG (reference sequence). Trimming took 7 bases from V and 6 from J, leaving 15 bases between them. CDR3 in DNA: TGTGCCTCCTACAGGGTTGCTTCTGAAGCTTTCTTT. Amino acids: CASYRVASEAFF. Looking up the rest from reference TRBV30 and TRBJ1-1 gives the full variable domain: SQTIHQWPATLVQPVGSPLSLECTVEGTSNPNLYWYRQAAGRGLQLLFYSVGIGQISSEVPQNLSASRPQDRQFILSSKKLLLSDSGFYLCASYRVASEAFFGQGTRLTVV.

This clonotype has a count of ten or more. This sequence joins TRBV2 and TRBJ1-4; TRBD1 might be the D (5 bases). V shed 7 bases and J shed 11 bases, with 17 bases lying between them. Looked up from germline, CDR1 is SNHLY and CDR2 is FYNNEI. The CDR3 length is 13 residues. CDR3 DNA sequence: TGTGCCAGCACCCCGGGGGGGAACCGCAAACTGTTTTTT. Its protein product is CASTPGGNRKLFF.

With respect to this clonotype: A read error is possible here, since a much larger clone lies one base away. The V and J genes are TRBV7-3 and TRBJ2-5, with a possible D match to TRBD1 (5 bases). Germline V gives CDR1 SGHTA, CDR2 FQGTGA. This CDR3 region has 13 residues. The ends were cut back, 4 bases at V and 5 bases at J, with 11 bases in the middle. CDR3 region: CASSSVAGETQYF. In nucleotides, the CDR3 is TGTGCCAGCAGCTCAGTGGCAGGGGAGACCCAGTACTTC.

In the case of this clonotype: Sequence at one end of the junction differs from germline and may be a read error. The J gene is TRBJ1-5, the V gene TRBV7-2; the D is unclear. The CDR3 totals 13 residues. Germline CDR1 and CDR2: SGHTA and FQGNSA. The CDR3 region has the DNA TGTGCCAGCAGCTTAGAAAGGGATCAGCCCCGGCATTTT. Translating it yields CASSLERDQPRHF.

The chain carries TRBV2 and TRBJ2-7; possible D gene TRBD1, 5 bases. The germline gives CDR1 SNHLY, CDR2 FYNNEI. Trimming cost V 10 bases and J 0 bases, with 16 bases left between them. The CDR3 covers 14 residues. The CDR3 loop reads CAIRPRQSSYEQYF. Here the CDR3 DNA reads TGTGCCATCCGTCCCCGACAGTCCTCCTACGAGCAGTACTTC.

For this clonotype: A far larger clone differs by one base, so this is likely a read error. The rearrangement links TRBV6-2 or TRBV6-3 to TRBJ1-3; D gene unclear. Germline lookup yields CDR1 MNHEY and CDR2 SVGEGT. The CDR3 contains 15 residues. The V end lost 5 bases, the J end lost 2 bases, and 13 bases lay between the germline ends. The CDR3 here is CASSKITRPGNTIYF. CDR3 sequence (DNA): TGTGCCAGCAGTAAAATCACAAGGCCTGGAAACACCATATATTTT.

V gene TRBV6-1 combines with J gene TRBJ2-2, with D uncertain. Trimming shortened V by 6 bases and J by 11 bases, and 16 bases separated the two germline ends. Per germline, CDR1 MNHNS and CDR2 SASEGT. The CDR3 length is 13 residues. The CDR3 protein is CASSAPGNGELFF. The CDR3 DNA reads as TGTGCCAGCAGCGCCCCTGGGAACGGAGAGCTGTTTTTT.

The chain uses TRBV5-1 and TRBJ2-5, with 7 positions matching TRBD1. Germline V CDR1 and CDR2: SGHRS, YFSETQ. This CDR3 is 13 amino acids long. The V and J ends lost 3 bases and 1 base, in that order; junction bases with no gene match: 0. The DNA for the CDR3 is TGCGCCAGCAGCTGGGACAGCCAAGAGACCCAGTACTTC. Translation gives CASSWDSQETQYF.

This clonotype is a singleton in its sample. The chain links TRBV24-1 to TRBJ2-2; TRBD2 matches 7 bases. Germline loops: CDR1 KGHDR, CDR2 SFDVKD. V shed 4 bases, J shed 5 bases, and the junction held 9 bases outside the gene matches. The CDR3 consists of 16 residues. This chain's CDR3 is CATSDPGLVATGELFF. CDR3 sequence (DNA): TGTGCCACCAGTGACCCCGGACTAGTAGCTACCGGGGAGCTGTTTTTT.

The chain employs TRBV7-2 and TRBJ2-1; 10 bases are shared with TRBD2. CDR1 and CDR2 from the germline V gene are SGHTA and FQGNSA. The CDR3 contains 18 residues. V lost 1 base to trimming and J lost 4 bases; unmatched junction nucleotides: 10. CDR3 amino acids: CASSLGFATSGLYNEQFF. The CDR3 region has the DNA TGTGCCAGCAGCTTAGGCTTTGCGACTAGCGGGTTATACAATGAGCAGTTCTTC.

Notes on this clonotype: One base away lies a much larger clone, so this may be a sequencing read error. The chain couples TRBV5-1 to TRBJ1-1; possibly TRBD1 for D (5 bases). The germline gives CDR1 SGHRS, CDR2 YFSETQ. The CDR3 totals 13 residues. CDR3 region: CTSSDGRRTEAFF. The CDR3 region has the DNA TGCACCAGCAGTGACGGCAGGCGGACAGAAGCTTTCTTT.

This clonotype has a count of ten or more. The chain links TRBV7-3 to TRBJ2-1; D might be TRBD1 or TRBD2, each matching 5 bases. The CDR3 consists of 15 residues. Trimming shortened V by 0 bases and J by 9 bases, and 15 bases separated the two germline ends. Germline V CDR1 and CDR2: SGHTA, FQGTGA. The CDR3 bases are TGTGCCAGCAGCTTAACTCTGGGGTCTGGGGGTGAGCAGTTCTTC. Translated, it gives CASSLTLGSGGEQFF. Drawing the rest from reference TRBV7-3 and TRBJ2-1, the complete variable domain is GAGVSQTPSNKVTEKGKYVELRCDPISGHTALYWYRQSLGQGPEFLIYFQGTGAADDSGLPNDRFFAVRPEGSVSTLKIQRTERGDSAVYLCASSLTLGSGGEQFFGPGTRLTVL.

As regards this clonotype: This may stem from a read error, because a much larger clone lies one nucleotide away. This chain joins TRBV28 and TRBJ2-5; D assignment may be TRBD1 or TRBD2 (7 bases each). The germline CDR1 and CDR2 sequences are MDHEN and SYDVKM. Trimming shortened V by 9 bases and J by 6 bases, and 14 bases separated the two germline ends. CDR3 length: 12 amino acids. Here the CDR3 reads CASRQGGKTQYF. The CDR3 nucleotides are TGTGCCAGTCGTCAGGGGGGGAAGACCCAGTACTTC.

Points on this clonotype: At one end the junction does not follow the germline gene, possibly because of a read error. J is TRBJ1-1 and V is TRBV12-3 or TRBV12-4; D perhaps matches TRBD1 (6 bases). CDR3 length: 13 residues. CDR3 in amino acids: CASSVGGITQAFF. In DNA form, the CDR3 reads TGTGCCAGCAGTGTAGGGGGGATCACTCAAGCTTTCTTT.

The rearrangement links TRBV9 to TRBJ2-7; the D gene is possibly TRBD2 (6 bases). CDR1 is SGDLS and CDR2 is YYNGEE in the germline V gene. Trimming removed 4 bases at V and 3 bases at J, with 20 bases between. CDR3 length equals 16 residues. CDR3: CASSTTDGTVDYEQYF. The DNA of the CDR3 is TGTGCCAGCAGCACAACGGACGGGACTGTAGACTACGAGCAGTACTTC.

This clonotype was seen many times. This chain joins TRBV12-5 and TRBJ2-7; unclear D gene. Germline V CDR1 and CDR2: LGHNT, FRNRAP. The CDR3 totals 12 residues. The V gene lost 3 bases and the J gene lost 4 bases, with 7 bases spanning the gap. CDR3 loop: CASGLPRYEQYF. CDR3 DNA: TGTGCTAGTGGTTTACCCCGTTACGAGCAGTACTTC.

The genes are TRBV2 and TRBJ2-7; 9 nucleotides agree with TRBD2. The CDR3 is 16 residues long. Germline V lookup: CDR1 SNHLY, CDR2 FYNNEI. The trim removed 9 bases at V and 4 bases at J, leaving 16 bases unmatched. The CDR3 spells CASSTEKLLAGYEQYF. The CDR3 DNA reads TGTGCCAGTAGTACCGAAAAGCTACTAGCGGGTTACGAGCAGTACTTC.

This clonotype has ten or more counts. The V call is TRBV4-1, the J call TRBJ2-7, with a weak D call TRBD2 (5 bases). The CDR3 loop spans 15 amino acids. V shed 0 bases and J shed 3 bases, with 12 bases lying between them. Germline V gene sequence: CDR1 MGHRA, CDR2 YSYEKL. The CDR3 spells CASSQDPREIYEQYF. The DNA for the CDR3 is TGCGCCAGCAGCCAAGATCCGAGGGAAATCTACGAGCAGTACTTC.

This clonotype has a count of ten or more. The rearrangement links TRBV5-5 to TRBJ2-5, with D unclear. Germline assignment: CDR1 SGHKS and CDR2 YYEKEE (reference sequence). The CDR3 spans 15 residues. Trimming removed 0 bases from V and 2 bases from J, with 11 bases in between. The CDR3 coding sequence is TGTGCCAGCAGCTTGGCGTGGGGTCGACAAGAGACCCAGTACTTC. Translated, it gives CASSLAWGRQETQYF.